The clone carrying this TCR beta chain was seen more than once but under ten times. The authors ran a second PCR of 7 to 11 cycles using a sample-barcoded 5' primer and a J-beta primer mix. TCRdb reanalysed the 5' RACE reads using MiXCR and keeps one entry per CDR3 protein. The sample records approximately 1,100,000 distinct CDR3 sequences, around 43% being singletons. The data were taken from a study of blood T cells in healthy people across ages. Trimming removed 3 bases at V and 7 bases at J, with 13 bases between. CDR3 length equals 13 residues. Germline V gene lookup returns CDR1 LNHNV and CDR2 YYDKDF (reference sequence).

This chain joins TRBV15 and TRBJ2-7; D is undetermined. The clonotype was recovered from a woman aged 55-70 years in good health. Specimen: blood. CDR3 loop: CATSSQIDGEQYF. DNA for the CDR3: TGTGCCACCAGCAGTCAAATCGACGGGGAGCAGTACTTC. Full variable domain (missing parts from reference TRBV15 and TRBJ2-7): DAMVIQNPRYQVTQFGKPVTLSCSQTLNHNVMYWYQQKSSQAPKLLFHYYDKDFNNEADTPDNFQSRRPNTSFCFLDIRSPGLGDTAMYLCATSSQIDGEQYFGPGTRLTVT.